These 16 T cell receptor beta chains were sequenced from one sample in a study of blood T cell repertoires in COVID-19. TCRdb's copy holds only in-frame clones and misses some; the assay was immunoSEQ multiplex PCR. The sample shows roughly 200,000 clones, 70% to 90% of them seen only once. Sequencing was performed on peripheral blood. The receptor source for this set is a woman aged 80 or older with acute or convalescent COVID-19.

V is TRBV27 and J is TRBJ2-7, with D unclear. Germline assignment: CDR1 MNHEY and CDR2 SMNVEV (reference sequence). V lost 5 bases to trimming and J lost 2 bases, with 19 bases between them. The CDR3 consists of 16 residues. CDR3 residues: CASSPVGGRFAYEQYF. In DNA form, the CDR3 reads TGTGCCAGCAGTCCCGTAGGCGGAAGGTTTGCCTACGAGCAGTACTTC.

The rearrangement joins TRBV5-1 to TRBJ2-3; a possible D gene is TRBD2 (6 bases). Germline V gives CDR1 SGHRS, CDR2 YFSETQ. Between the trimmed V and J ends, which lost 3 bases and 4 bases, there was a span of 18 bases. The CDR3 is 16 residues long. The CDR3 DNA sequence: TGCGCCAGCAGCTCGCCGGTAGCGGCCGGCGCAGATACGCAGTATTTT. This codes for CASSSPVAAGADTQYF.

This clone has at least ten counts. The chain recombines TRBV15 with TRBJ1-2; D is unresolved. Deletions cut 1 base from V and 8 bases from J, with 14 bases between. The CDR3 is 14 amino acids. From germline, CDR1 is LNHNV and CDR2 YYDKDF (reference sequence). The CDR3 sequence: CATSRGYREGGYTF. The CDR3 DNA reads as TGTGCCACCAGCAGAGGTTACAGAGAAGGAGGCTACACCTTC.

The chain carries TRBV19 and TRBJ1-1, with TRBD1 matching 11 bases. From germline, CDR1 is LNHDA and CDR2 SQIVND (reference sequence). The J segment lost 5 bases and the V segment lost 5 bases, leaving 10 bases of the junction unmatched. This CDR3 contains 16 residues. CDR3 DNA: TGTGCCAGTAGTTTCCCCCGGACAGGGGGCAGAACTGAAGCTTTCTTT. Translated, it gives CASSFPRTGGRTEAFF.

CDR3 bases: TGTGCCAGCAGCCGGACAGGGGGACATCAGCCCCAGCATTTT. Translating it yields CASSRTGGHQPQHF. This chain connects TRBV7-8 to TRBJ1-5, with 10 bases identical to TRBD1. Germline V gene sequence: CDR1 SGHVS, CDR2 FQNEAQ. J was trimmed by 5 bases and V by 5 bases; bases with no gene match: 3. The CDR3 spans 14 residues.

This clone was counted between two and nine times. This sequence joins TRBV7-9 and TRBJ1-2; D is unresolved. CDR1 and CDR2 (germline): SEHNR, FQNEAQ (reference sequence). V was trimmed by 1 base and J by 8 bases, leaving 17 bases between them. CDR3 length: 15 residues. The CDR3 DNA follows: TGTGCCAGCAGCTTAGAGCTCCGCCCCACCGGGGGCTACACCTTC. It is translated as CASSLELRPTGGYTF.

The chain has TRBV15 and TRBJ2-5; D possibly corresponds to TRBD1 (5 bases). The CDR3 is 14 residues long. Trimming stripped 7 bases from V and 3 bases from J, with 15 bases between. CDR1 LNHNV and CDR2 YYDKDF come from the germline V gene (reference sequence). CDR3 amino acids: CATKQEFVEETQYF. As DNA, the CDR3 is TGTGCCACCAAACAGGAGTTTGTGGAAGAGACCCAGTACTTC.

This chain's CDR3 is CSVELDGRAALETQYF. The CDR3 DNA follows: TGCAGCGTTGAATTGGACGGGAGGGCCGCGCTGGAGACCCAGTACTTC. The chain recombines TRBV29-1 with TRBJ2-5; 8 nucleotides agree with TRBD2. The trim removed 2 bases at V and 5 bases at J, leaving 13 bases unmatched. CDR3 length: 16 amino acids. The V gene's germline CDR1 is SQVTM and CDR2 ANQGSEA.

V gene TRBV6-5 combines with J gene TRBJ1-1, with 7 bases lining up with TRBD1. After removal of 6 bases from V and 2 bases from J, the junction contained 6 bases not matched to a gene. This CDR3 contains 14 residues. In germline, CDR1 is MNHEY, CDR2 SVGAGI. For the CDR3, the DNA is TGTGCCAGCAGCCTGGGACAGACTAACACTGAAGCTTTCTTT. Translation: CASSLGQTNTEAFF.

This clone was observed a handful of times. The chain recombines TRBV4-3 with TRBJ2-2, with 10 bases aligning to TRBD1. The CDR3 sequence is 16 residues long. Per the germline V gene, CDR1 is LGHNA and CDR2 is YSLEER. With V trimmed by 5 bases and J by 8 bases, 11 bases remained unmatched. CDR3 amino acids: CASSYYAGQGLGELFF. CDR3 nucleotides: TGCGCCAGCAGCTACTACGCGGGACAGGGGTTGGGGGAGCTGTTTTTT.

V gene TRBV28 combines with J gene TRBJ2-4; TRBD1 agrees at 7 bases. V lost 5 bases and J lost 3; bases outside the gene matches: 7. CDR1 MDHEN and CDR2 SYDVKM come from the germline V gene. CDR3 size: 15 residues. The CDR3 bases are TGTGCCAGCAGTCCAAGGGGACAGATCAAAAACATTCAGTACTTC. Translated: CASSPRGQIKNIQYF.

As for this clone: Other DNA sequences within the sample encode an identical CDR3. This chain links TRBV28 with TRBJ2-5, with a possible D match to TRBD1 (5 bases). Germline V gene lookup returns CDR1 MDHEN and CDR2 SYDVKM. Deletions cut 3 bases from V and 7 bases from J, with 15 bases between. This CDR3 contains 14 residues. The CDR3, as DNA: TGTGCCAGCAGTTTGGAACAGGCCTGGGGGACCCAGTACTTC. It codes for CASSLEQAWGTQYF.

This rearrangement joins TRBV24-1 to TRBJ2-1; TRBD1 might be the D (6 bases). CDR1 KGHDR and CDR2 SFDVKD come from the germline V gene. This CDR3 comprises 13 residues. V lost 7 bases, J lost 4 bases, and 10 bases lay in between. Here the CDR3 DNA reads TGTGCCACCAGCCGGGACAAATACAATGAGCAGTTCTTC. Protein sequence: CATSRDKYNEQFF.

The V and J genes are TRBV5-1 and TRBJ2-1; the match to TRBD1 covers 10 bases. After removal of 4 bases from V and 2 bases from J, the junction contained 6 bases not matched to a gene. The CDR3 sequence is 16 residues long. The V gene's germline CDR1 is SGHRS and CDR2 YFSETQ. Written as DNA, the CDR3 is TGCGCCAGCAGCCGAATGACAGGGGGCGCCTACAATGAGCAGTTCTTC. The encoded protein is CASSRMTGGAYNEQFF.

V is TRBV29-1 and J is TRBJ1-1; D is unclear. This CDR3 has 13 residues. V was pared by 4 bases and J by 1 base, with 10 bases between. In germline, CDR1 is SQVTM, CDR2 ANQGSEA. CDR3 protein: CSVGEGENTEAFF. DNA for the CDR3: TGCAGCGTTGGGGAGGGTGAGAACACTGAAGCTTTCTTT.

The chain is built from TRBV2 and TRBJ1-4, with D perhaps TRBD1 (6 bases). Germline lookup yields CDR1 SNHLY and CDR2 FYNNEI. V was pared by 5 bases and J by 6 bases, with 13 bases between. This CDR3 comprises 14 residues. CDR3 DNA sequence: TGTGCCAGCAGTTACTCAGGGGTCGATGAAAAACTGTTTTTT. Translating it yields CASSYSGVDEKLFF.